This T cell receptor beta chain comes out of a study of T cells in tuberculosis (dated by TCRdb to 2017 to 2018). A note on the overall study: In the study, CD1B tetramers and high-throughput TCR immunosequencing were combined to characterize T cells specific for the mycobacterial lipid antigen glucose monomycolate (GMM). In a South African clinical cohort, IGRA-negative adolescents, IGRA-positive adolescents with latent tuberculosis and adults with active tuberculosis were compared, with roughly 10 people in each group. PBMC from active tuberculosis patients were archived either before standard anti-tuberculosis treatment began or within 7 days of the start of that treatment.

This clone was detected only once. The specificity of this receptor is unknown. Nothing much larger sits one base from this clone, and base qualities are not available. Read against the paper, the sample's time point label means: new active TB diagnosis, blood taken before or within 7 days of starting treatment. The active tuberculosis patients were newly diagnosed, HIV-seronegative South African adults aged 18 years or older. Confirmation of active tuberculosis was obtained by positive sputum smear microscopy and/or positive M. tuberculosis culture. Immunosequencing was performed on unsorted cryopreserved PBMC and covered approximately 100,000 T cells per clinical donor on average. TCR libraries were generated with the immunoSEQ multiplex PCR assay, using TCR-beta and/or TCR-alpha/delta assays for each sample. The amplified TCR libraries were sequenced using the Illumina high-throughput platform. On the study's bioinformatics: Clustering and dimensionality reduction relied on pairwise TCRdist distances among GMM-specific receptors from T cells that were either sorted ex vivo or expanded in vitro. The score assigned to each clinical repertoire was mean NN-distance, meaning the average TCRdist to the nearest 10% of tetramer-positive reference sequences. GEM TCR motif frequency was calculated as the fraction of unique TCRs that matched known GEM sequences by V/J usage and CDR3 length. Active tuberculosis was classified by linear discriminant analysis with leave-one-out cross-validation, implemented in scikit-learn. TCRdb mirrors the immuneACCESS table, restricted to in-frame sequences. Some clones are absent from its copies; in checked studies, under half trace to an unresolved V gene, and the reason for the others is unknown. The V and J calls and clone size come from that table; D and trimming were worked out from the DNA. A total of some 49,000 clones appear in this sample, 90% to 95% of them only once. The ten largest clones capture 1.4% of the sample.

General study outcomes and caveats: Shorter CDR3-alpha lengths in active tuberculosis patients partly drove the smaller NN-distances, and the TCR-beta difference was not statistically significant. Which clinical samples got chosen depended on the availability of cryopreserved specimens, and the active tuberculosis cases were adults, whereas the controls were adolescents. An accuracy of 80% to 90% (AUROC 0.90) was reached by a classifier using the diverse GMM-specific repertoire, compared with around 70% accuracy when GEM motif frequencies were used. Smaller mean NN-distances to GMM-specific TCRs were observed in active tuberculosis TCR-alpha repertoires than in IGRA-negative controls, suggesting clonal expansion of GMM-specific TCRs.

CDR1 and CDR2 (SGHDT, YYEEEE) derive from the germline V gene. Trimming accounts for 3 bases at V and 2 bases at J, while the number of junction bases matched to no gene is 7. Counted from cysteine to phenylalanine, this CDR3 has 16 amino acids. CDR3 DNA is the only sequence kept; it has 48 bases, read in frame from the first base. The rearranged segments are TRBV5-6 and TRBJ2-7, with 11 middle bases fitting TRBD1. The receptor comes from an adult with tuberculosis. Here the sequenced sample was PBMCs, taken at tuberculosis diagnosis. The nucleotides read TGTGCCAGCAGCTCATGGACAGGGGGCGCTGCCTACGAGCAGTACTTC. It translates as CASSSWTGGAAYEQYF. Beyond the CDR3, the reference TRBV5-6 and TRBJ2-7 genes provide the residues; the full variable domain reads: DAGVTQSPTHLIKTRGQQVTLRCSPKSGHDTVSWYQQALGQGPQFIFQYYEEEERQRGNFPDRFSGHQFPNYSSELNVNALLLGDSALYLCASSSWTGGAAYEQYFGPGTRLTVT.